Sequencing of this TCR beta chain was carried out in a study of cytomegalovirus exposure and HLA in healthy donors. At the level of the study: The Caucasian-associated ancestry cluster held roughly 84% of approximately 400 genotyped donors.

The PCR had 60 Vbeta and 13 Jbeta primers. Method: immunoSEQ multiplex PCR; TCRdb's copy keeps in-frame clones and lacks some. The sample contains under 200,000 clones, 70% to 80% of which appear only once. Germline values: CDR1 SGHAT, CDR2 FQNNGV. V lost 4 bases and J 5 bases, leaving 9 bases between the germline ends. There are 13 residues in the CDR3. About this clone itself: Its antigen is as yet unknown.

Study outcomes and limitations: The study reported that TCR beta sequences accurately predicted HLA-A and HLA-B alleles in most subjects. A link between a missense DCLRE1C variant and TCR beta V- and J-gene trimming emerged from a later analysis.

This clonotype originated in a man aged 40-55 years in good health and CMV-seronegative. Sequenced material: PBMCs. The chain couples TRBV11-2 to TRBJ2-1; the D gene is possibly TRBD1 (5 bases). CDR3 in DNA: TGTGCCAGCAGCTCGCTGACAGACAATGAGCAGTTCTTC. This translates into CASSSLTDNEQFF.